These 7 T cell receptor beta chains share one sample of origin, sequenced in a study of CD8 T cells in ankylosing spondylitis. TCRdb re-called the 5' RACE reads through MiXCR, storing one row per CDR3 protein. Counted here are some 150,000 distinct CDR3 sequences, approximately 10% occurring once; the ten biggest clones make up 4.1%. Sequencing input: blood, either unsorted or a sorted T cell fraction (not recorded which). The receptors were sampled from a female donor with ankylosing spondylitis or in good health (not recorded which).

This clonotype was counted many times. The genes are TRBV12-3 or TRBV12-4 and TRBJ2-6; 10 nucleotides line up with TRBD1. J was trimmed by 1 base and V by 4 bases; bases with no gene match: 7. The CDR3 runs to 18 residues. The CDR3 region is CASSSSGTGASGANVLTF. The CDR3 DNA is TGTGCCAGCAGTTCTTCCGGGACAGGGGCATCTGGGGCCAACGTCCTGACTTTC.

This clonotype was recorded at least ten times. This chain's CDR3 is CASSWGGFSNQPQHF. CDR3 nucleotide sequence: TGCGCCAGCAGCTGGGGGGGGTTTAGCAATCAGCCCCAGCATTTT. This chain links TRBV5-1 with TRBJ1-5, with D maybe TRBD1 (5 bases). Germline CDR1 SGHRS, CDR2 YFSETQ. The CDR3 spans 15 residues. The V gene lost 3 bases and the J gene lost 0 bases, with 10 bases spanning the gap.

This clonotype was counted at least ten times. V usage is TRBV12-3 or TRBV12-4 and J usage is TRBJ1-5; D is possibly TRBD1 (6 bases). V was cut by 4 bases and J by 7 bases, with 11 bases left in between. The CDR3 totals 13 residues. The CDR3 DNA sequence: TGTGCCAGCAGTTCCCAGGGGATCCAGCCCCAGCATTTT. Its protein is CASSSQGIQPQHF.

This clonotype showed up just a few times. Written as DNA, the CDR3 is TGTGCCAGCAGCTTCCTAGCGGGAGGGAACACCGGGGAGCTGTTTTTT. It codes for CASSFLAGGNTGELFF. J is TRBJ2-2 and V is TRBV7-7; 11 nucleotides line up with TRBD2. With V trimmed by 3 bases and J by 1 base, 1 base remained unmatched. This CDR3 region has 16 residues. In germline, CDR1 is SSHAT, CDR2 FNYEAQ (reference sequence).

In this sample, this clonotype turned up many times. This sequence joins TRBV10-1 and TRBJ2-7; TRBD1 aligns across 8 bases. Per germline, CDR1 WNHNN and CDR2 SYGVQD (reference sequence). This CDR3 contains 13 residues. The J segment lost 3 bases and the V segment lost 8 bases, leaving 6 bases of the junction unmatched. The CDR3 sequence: CASGRGPGYEQYF. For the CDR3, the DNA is TGCGCCAGCGGCAGGGGGCCCGGCTACGAGCAGTACTTC.

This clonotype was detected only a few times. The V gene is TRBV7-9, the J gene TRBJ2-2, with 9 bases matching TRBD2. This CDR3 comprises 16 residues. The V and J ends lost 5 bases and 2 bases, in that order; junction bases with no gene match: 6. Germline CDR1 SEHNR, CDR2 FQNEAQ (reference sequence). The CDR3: CASSQIAGDNTGELFF. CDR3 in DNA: TGTGCCAGCAGCCAAATAGCGGGAGACAACACCGGGGAGCTGTTTTTT.

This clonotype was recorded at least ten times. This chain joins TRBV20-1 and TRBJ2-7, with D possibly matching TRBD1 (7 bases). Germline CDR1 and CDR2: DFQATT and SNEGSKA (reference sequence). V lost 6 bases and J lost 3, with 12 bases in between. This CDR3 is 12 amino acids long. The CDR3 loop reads CSAPGGNYEQYF. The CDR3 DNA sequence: TGCAGTGCCCCAGGGGGGAACTACGAGCAGTACTTC.